The 27 T cell receptor beta chains presented below share a single source sample, sequenced in a study of OX40 agonist ivuxolimab in advanced cancers. The table came from immunoSEQ multiplex PCR; TCRdb's copy has only in-frame clones and leaves some out. The repertoire has approximately 61,000 clones, around 90% of them found once; the top ten carry under 1.5%. Material: CD4+ or CD8+ T cells sorted from blood, obtained in a trial of the OX40 agonist ivuxolimab. The receptors come from an adult with an advanced solid tumor such as melanoma, head and neck, liver or kidney cancer.

The J gene is TRBJ2-2, the V gene TRBV5-3; a weak D match, TRBD2 (5 bases). TRBV5-3 is an open reading frame, and its role is uncertain. The CDR3 contains 17 residues. Trimming removed 4 bases from V and 8 bases from J, with 24 bases in between. CDR3 residues: CARSTGMSVPAAGELFF. The CDR3 DNA reads as TGTGCCAGAAGCACGGGAATGTCGGTGCCCGCTGCAGGGGAGCTGTTTTTT.

The chain employs TRBV6-6 and TRBJ2-5, with 10 bases that match TRBD1. Looked up from germline, CDR1 is MNHNY and CDR2 is SVGAGI (reference sequence). The CDR3 covers 15 residues. V gave up 6 bases and J gave up 5 bases; unmatched junction bases: 9. This chain's CDR3 is CASSTTTGGGETQYF. For the CDR3, the DNA is TGTGCCAGCAGCACAACGACAGGGGGCGGGGAGACCCAGTACTTC.

This clone was seen at least ten times. The J gene is TRBJ1-2, the V gene TRBV19, with 7 bases aligning to TRBD1. Germline trimming cut 4 bases from V and 8 bases from J; bases unmatched to any gene: 7. Germline V gene data show CDR1 as LNHDA and CDR2 as SQIVND (reference sequence). This CDR3 is built from 13 residues. CDR3 residues: CASSTGTARGYTF. The CDR3 nucleotides read TGTGCCAGTAGTACCGGGACAGCCCGCGGCTACACCTTC.

The V call is TRBV7-2, the J call TRBJ2-7, with a possible D match to TRBD1 (6 bases). The CDR3 has 13 amino acids. The germline V gene encodes CDR1 SGHTA and CDR2 FQGNSA. Trimming removed 5 bases at V and 2 bases at J, with 10 bases between. CDR3 in amino acids: CASSDRQAYEQYF. The DNA of the CDR3 is TGTGCCAGCAGCGATCGACAGGCCTACGAGCAGTACTTC.

The chain carries TRBV5-1 and TRBJ1-1, with D unclear. Germline V CDR1 and CDR2: SGHRS, YFSETQ. Trimming stripped 4 bases from V and 1 base from J, with 23 bases between. The CDR3 covers 18 residues. Written as DNA, the CDR3 is TGCGCCAGCAGCGGAGGACCGGACCTGGAGGAAGGGAACACTGAAGCTTTCTTT. Translation: CASSGGPDLEEGNTEAFF.

The gene calls are TRBV5-6 and TRBJ2-3; TRBD1 might be the D (6 bases). CDR3 length: 14 residues. Germline CDR1 reads SGHDT; CDR2 reads YYEEEE. Trimming shortened V by 4 bases and J by 4 bases, and 13 bases separated the two germline ends. As DNA, the CDR3 is TGTGCCAGCAGCCCGACAGGTTTTTCAGATACGCAGTATTTT. Translating it yields CASSPTGFSDTQYF.

The genes are TRBV5-1 and TRBJ1-4; D is uncertain. Germline V gene data show CDR1 as SGHRS and CDR2 as YFSETQ. CDR3 length: 14 amino acids. The V end was cut by 3 bases, the J end by 8 bases, with 14 bases between. The CDR3 here is CASSSASREEKLFF. CDR3 bases: TGCGCCAGCAGCTCGGCGTCCCGGGAGGAAAAACTGTTTTTT.

The chain carries TRBV5-1 and TRBJ1-6; 7 nucleotides match TRBD1. This CDR3 contains 15 residues. Trimming cost V 3 bases and J 7 bases; bases outside gene matches: 7. The germline V gene encodes CDR1 SGHRS and CDR2 YFSETQ. The CDR3 region has the DNA TGCGCCAGCAGCTCCGGACAGGCACCCAATTCACCCCTCCACTTT. Its protein product is CASSSGQAPNSPLHF.

The J gene is TRBJ2-3, the V gene TRBV6-4; either TRBD1 or TRBD2 may fit D (5 bases each). Trimming pared 1 base from V and 12 bases from J, leaving 17 bases between. Germline loops: CDR1 MRHNA, CDR2 SNTAGT. The length of the CDR3 is 14 residues. As DNA, the CDR3 is TGTGCCAGCAGTGACTTACAATCCGGGACCACTCAGTATTTT. Residues: CASSDLQSGTTQYF.

The chain's CDR3 is CASSQDLRGGGSEQYF. CDR3 nucleotides: TGTGCCAGCAGCCAAGATCTCCGCGGGGGCGGGAGCGAGCAGTACTTC. This sequence joins TRBV16 and TRBJ2-7; D is perhaps TRBD2 (7 bases). V was trimmed by 2 bases and J by 6 bases, leaving 20 bases between them. CDR3 length: 16 residues. CDR1 KGHSY and CDR2 FQNENV come from the germline V gene.

The gene calls are TRBV5-1 and TRBJ2-7; D not certain. Germline V lookup: CDR1 SGHRS, CDR2 YFSETQ. This CDR3 has 13 amino acids. The V end lost 1 base, the J end lost 2 bases, and 7 bases lay between the germline ends. CDR3 sequence reads: CASSLTETYEQYF. CDR3 coding DNA: TGCGCCAGCAGCTTGACGGAAACCTACGAGCAGTACTTC.

The chain links TRBV7-2 to TRBJ1-4, with D possibly TRBD1 on 6 matching bases. This CDR3 is 17 amino acids long. The germline CDR1 and CDR2 sequences are SGHTA and FQGNSA. V lost 1 base, J lost 2 bases, and 14 bases lay in between. CDR3 amino acids: CASSLVQGLGTNEKLFF. The CDR3 DNA sequence: TGTGCCAGCAGCTTAGTTCAGGGGCTTGGGACTAATGAAAAACTGTTTTTT.

V usage is TRBV7-2 and J usage is TRBJ2-3; 7 bases are a match to TRBD2. Germline V gives CDR1 SGHTA, CDR2 FQGNSA. With 4 bases clipped from V and 6 bases from J, the junction kept 10 bases outside the gene matches. The CDR3 consists of 15 residues. The DNA for the CDR3 is TGTGCCAGCAGCTCCCCCAACTGGGGAGGGGATACGCAGTATTTT. It specifies CASSSPNWGGDTQYF.

The chain employs TRBV30 and TRBJ1-2; a weak D match, TRBD1 (5 bases). The CDR3 contains 15 residues. The germline V gene has CDR1 GTSNPN and CDR2 SVGIG (reference sequence). V was trimmed by 0 bases and J by 4 bases, leaving 15 bases between them. The chain's CDR3 is CAWSVLGGAPYGYTF. CDR3 bases: TGTGCCTGGAGTGTACTGGGGGGAGCGCCCTATGGCTACACCTTC. Full variable domain (rest looked up from reference TRBV30 and TRBJ1-2): SQTIHQWPATLVQPVGSPLSLECTVEGTSNPNLYWYRQAAGRGLQLLFYSVGIGQISSEVPQNLSASRPQDRQFILSSKKLLLSDSGFYLCAWSVLGGAPYGYTFGSGTRLTVV.

The chain links TRBV7-9 to TRBJ2-2; maybe TRBD2 (6 bases). This CDR3 contains 15 residues. Per germline, CDR1 SEHNR and CDR2 FQNEAQ (reference sequence). Trimming shortened V by 1 base and J by 5 bases, and 11 bases separated the two germline ends. In DNA form, the CDR3 reads TGTGCCAGCAGCTTAGTTGGAGGGGTGACCGGGGAGCTGTTTTTT. The encoded protein is CASSLVGGVTGELFF.

In the case of this clone: A read error may account for a junction end that differs from germline. In the same sample, other DNA sequences code for this CDR3. The DNA of the CDR3 is TGTGCTAGCAGCCCAGGGAGGGGCAGGGGGCTGGAGACCCAGTACTTC. Encoded protein: CASSPGRGRGLETQYF. The chain is built from TRBV27 and TRBJ2-5; TRBD1 is a possible D gene (8 bases). Germline lookup yields CDR1 MNHEY and CDR2 SMNVEV (reference sequence). This CDR3 has 16 amino acids.

J is TRBJ2-2 and V is TRBV7-2; D gene unclear. There are 13 residues in the CDR3. The V gene lost 5 bases and the J gene lost 1 base, with 5 bases spanning the gap. Germline V lookup: CDR1 SGHTA, CDR2 FQGNSA. This chain's CDR3 is CASSPRNTGELFF. CDR3 nucleotide sequence: TGTGCCAGCAGCCCCAGGAACACCGGGGAGCTGTTTTTT.

This clone has a handful of counts. The rearrangement joins TRBV7-7 to TRBJ2-1; 7 bases map to TRBD2. V lost 6 bases and J lost 11; bases outside the gene matches: 10. The CDR3 sequence is 13 residues long. Germline CDR1 SSHAT, CDR2 FNYEAQ (reference sequence). The CDR3 bases are TGTGCCAGCAGTACTTCTGAAGCGGGAAAGCAGTTCTTC. Its protein product is CASSTSEAGKQFF. The full variable domain, rest sourced from reference TRBV7-7 and TRBJ2-1, is GAGVSQSPRYKVTKRGQDVTLRCDPISSHATLYWYQQALGQGPEFLTYFNYEAQPDKSGLPSDRFSAERPEGSISTLTIQRTEQRDSAMYRCASSTSEAGKQFFGPGTRLTVL.

The chain has TRBV6-5 and TRBJ2-7; D may be TRBD2 (6 bases). Germline V gene lookup returns CDR1 MNHEY and CDR2 SVGAGI. The V and J ends lost 5 bases and 5 bases respectively, with 16 bases between them. The CDR3 loop spans 14 amino acids. CDR3 coding DNA: TGTGCCAGCAGTACCATGCGGGATTTGAACGAGCAGTACTTC. Its protein product is CASSTMRDLNEQYF.

The chain carries TRBV7-8 and TRBJ1-3; 7 nucleotides match TRBD1. The CDR3 totals 16 residues. The germline gives CDR1 SGHVS, CDR2 FQNEAQ. The junction had 9 bases not matched to a gene; V was cut back by 6 bases and J by 1 base. The CDR3 sequence is CASSSGQPDSGNTIYF. The CDR3 DNA sequence: TGTGCCAGCAGTTCGGGACAGCCAGATTCTGGAAACACCATATATTTT.

The chain has TRBV5-6 and TRBJ2-5; no definite D call. In germline, CDR1 is SGHDT, CDR2 YYEEEE. The CDR3 covers 11 residues. Deletions cut 3 bases from V and 4 bases from J, with 4 bases between. The CDR3 DNA is TGTGCCAGCAGCTCCGGAGAGACCCAGTACTTC. It encodes CASSSGETQYF. Full variable domain (outside the CDR3, taken from reference TRBV5-6 and TRBJ2-5): DAGVTQSPTHLIKTRGQQVTLRCSPKSGHDTVSWYQQALGQGPQFIFQYYEEEERQRGNFPDRFSGHQFPNYSSELNVNALLLGDSALYLCASSSGETQYFGPGTRLLVL.

This clone came up once. The CDR3 bases are TGTGCCACGAAGACAGCGAACACCGGGGAGCTGTTTTTT. Translation: CATKTANTGELFF. The rearrangement joins TRBV2 to TRBJ2-2; D may be TRBD1 (5 bases). The V end was cut by 10 bases, the J end by 0 bases, with 9 bases between. The CDR3 is made up of 13 amino acids. Germline V gene data show CDR1 as SNHLY and CDR2 as FYNNEI.

This clone was detected once. The chain recombines TRBV5-1 with TRBJ1-3, with D maybe TRBD1 (6 bases). The germline V gene encodes CDR1 SGHRS and CDR2 YFSETQ. Trimming took 4 bases from V and 4 from J, leaving 12 bases between them. CDR3 length: 14 residues. The CDR3 nucleotides read TGCGCCAGCAGCCCCGGGACAACAGGAAACACCATATATTTT. It specifies CASSPGTTGNTIYF.

This rearrangement joins TRBV28 to TRBJ1-5; 7 bases align to TRBD1. The length of the CDR3 is 14 residues. The germline CDR1 and CDR2 sequences are MDHEN and SYDVKM. The trim removed 5 bases at V and 3 bases at J, leaving 4 bases unmatched. CDR3 sequence (DNA): TGTGCCAGCAGTCCGGACAGGATCAATCAGCCCCAGCATTTT. This sequence encodes CASSPDRINQPQHF. Complete variable domain (other parts from reference TRBV28 and TRBJ1-5): DVKVTQSSRYLVKRTGEKVFLECVQDMDHENMFWYRQDPGLGLRLIYFSYDVKMKEKGDIPEGYSVSREKKERFSLILESASTNQTSMYLCASSPDRINQPQHFGDGTRLSIL.

The chain carries TRBV5-4 and TRBJ1-5; perhaps TRBD1 as D (6 bases). There are 15 residues in the CDR3. Germline CDR1 and CDR2: SGHNT and YYREEE (reference sequence). The V end was cut by 1 base, the J end by 1 base, with 9 bases between. DNA for the CDR3: TGTGCCAGCAGCTTGCGGGGGGCAAGCAATCAGCCCCAGCATTTT. Residues: CASSLRGASNQPQHF.

V is TRBV10-2 and J is TRBJ1-2; perhaps TRBD1 as D (6 bases). The V gene's germline CDR1 is WSHSY and CDR2 SAAADI. V lost 2 bases, J lost 5 bases, and 12 bases lay in between. This CDR3 comprises 14 residues. In nucleotides, the CDR3 is TGCGCCAGCAGTGAGAGACAGGCCGCGTATGGCTACACCTTC. This translates into CASSERQAAYGYTF.

This clone has more than one count but fewer than ten. V usage is TRBV6-5 and J usage is TRBJ1-4; D is ambiguous. V was shortened by 7 bases and J by 0 bases, with 9 bases between the two germline ends. The CDR3 runs to 14 residues. Per the germline V gene, CDR1 is MNHEY and CDR2 is SVGAGI. The CDR3 loop reads CASKSGATNEKLFF. Written as DNA, the CDR3 is TGTGCCAGCAAGTCAGGCGCAACTAATGAAAAACTGTTTTTT.